This TCR beta chain appears in the sequencing data of a study of T cell repertoires in cytomegalovirus infection. Study-level information: It can be stated that public TCR beta signatures indicated CMV infection as well as a matching HLA type.

Findings and limits, study-wide: Summed public TCR beta family frequency identified CMV carriers bearing the relevant HLA.

Using its own MiXCR run on the reads, TCRdb lists one record per CDR3 protein. The sample records approximately 590,000 distinct CDR3 sequences, around 40% being singletons. This clonotype was seen a handful of times. The antigen is unknown. Trimming pared 1 base from V and 10 bases from J, leaving 20 bases between. From germline, CDR1 is SGHTA and CDR2 FQGNSA. CDR3 length: 17 amino acids. This chain joins TRBV7-2 and TRBJ1-6; the D gene is possibly TRBD1 (6 bases). The source is a human donor in good health (CMV status not recorded). Some clones in this sample may be carry-over from other donors' samples. This specimen was cultured PBMCs, taken from culture after CMV antigen stimulation. The chain's CDR3 is CASSLVGGAPTTSPLHF. In nucleotides, the CDR3 is TGTGCCAGCAGCTTAGTCGGGGGGGCCCCAACCACCTCACCCCTCCACTTT.